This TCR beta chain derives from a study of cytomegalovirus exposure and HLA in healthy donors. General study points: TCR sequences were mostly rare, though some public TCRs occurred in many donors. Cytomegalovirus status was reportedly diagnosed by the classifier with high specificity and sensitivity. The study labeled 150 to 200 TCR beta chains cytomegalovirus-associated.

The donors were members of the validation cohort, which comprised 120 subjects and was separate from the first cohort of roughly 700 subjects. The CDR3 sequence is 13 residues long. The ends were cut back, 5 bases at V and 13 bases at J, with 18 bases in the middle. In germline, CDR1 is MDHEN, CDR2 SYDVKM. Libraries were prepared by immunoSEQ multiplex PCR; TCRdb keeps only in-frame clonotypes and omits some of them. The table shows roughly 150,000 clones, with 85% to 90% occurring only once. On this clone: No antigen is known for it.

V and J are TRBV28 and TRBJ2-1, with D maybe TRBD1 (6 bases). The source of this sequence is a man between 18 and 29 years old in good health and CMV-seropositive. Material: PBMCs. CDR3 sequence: CASSTDRQAHQFF. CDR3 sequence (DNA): TGTGCCAGCAGTACCGATCGACAGGCCCATCAGTTCTTC.